Presented here are 25 T cell receptor beta chains from one specimen sequenced in a study of blood T cell repertoires in COVID-19. Data came from immunoSEQ multiplex PCR; TCRdb stores just in-frame clones and leaves some out. The sample has more than 15,000 clones, roughly 90% seen once. Sequencing was performed on peripheral blood. These receptors came from a human donor in a cohort sampled during active COVID-19.

CDR3: CASSFGHHNLTTDTQYF. DNA for the CDR3: TGTGCCAGCAGTTTTGGTCACCACAATCTTACCACAGATACGCAGTATTTT. V usage is TRBV28 and J usage is TRBJ2-3; no clear D gene. Per the germline V gene, CDR1 is MDHEN and CDR2 is SYDVKM. The CDR3 runs 17 residues. V lost 3 bases and J lost 2, with 18 bases in between.

The chain is built from TRBV7-9 and TRBJ2-1, with TRBD1 matching over 11 bases. V lost 10 bases and J lost 6; bases outside the gene matches: 2. The CDR3 spans 12 residues. From germline, CDR1 is SEHNR and CDR2 FQNEAQ (reference sequence). The CDR3 DNA reads as TGTGCCACGGGACAGGGGGTCAATGAGCAGTTCTTC. This gives the protein CATGQGVNEQFF.

The V call is TRBV2, the J call TRBJ1-4; D not resolved. CDR3 length: 13 residues. Germline lookup yields CDR1 SNHLY and CDR2 FYNNEI. V was cut by 3 bases and J by 7 bases, with 9 bases left in between. CDR3 in amino acids: CASSERTREKLFF. DNA for the CDR3: TGTGCCAGCAGTGAGCGGACTCGTGAAAAACTGTTTTTT.

The chain links TRBV7-3 to TRBJ2-7; 7 nucleotides align to TRBD1. The J segment lost 0 bases and the V segment lost 5 bases, leaving 4 bases of the junction unmatched. Looked up from germline, CDR1 is SGHTA and CDR2 is FQGTGA. The CDR3 length is 14 residues. The CDR3 DNA is TGTGCCAGCAGCGAGGGGACAGACTCCTACGAGCAGTACTTC. Encoded protein: CASSEGTDSYEQYF.

The DNA for the CDR3 is TGTGCCAGCAGCTTAAGGGCAGGGAACTATGGCTACACCTTC. It encodes CASSLRAGNYGYTF. This chain links TRBV7-9 with TRBJ1-2; a weak D match, TRBD1 (5 bases). This CDR3 contains 14 residues. Trimming cost V 2 bases and J 2 bases, with 9 bases left between them. Germline V lookup: CDR1 SEHNR, CDR2 FQNEAQ (reference sequence).

This clone was seen a single time. The chain uses TRBV18 and TRBJ2-5, with TRBD2 identical over 10 bases. Per the germline V gene, CDR1 is KGHSH and CDR2 is LQKENI. The V segment lost 2 bases and the J segment 3 bases; nucleotides outside the gene matches: 0. The CDR3 loop spans 14 amino acids. The CDR3 loop reads CASSPTSGKETQYF. The CDR3 DNA follows: TGTGCCAGCTCACCAACTAGCGGGAAAGAGACCCAGTACTTC.

The gene calls are TRBV28 and TRBJ1-1; 7 bases are shared with TRBD1. This CDR3 comprises 15 residues. Germline V gives CDR1 MDHEN, CDR2 SYDVKM. Trimming took 6 bases from V and 4 from J; bases not matched to a gene: 11. The CDR3 spells CASSLNRGRSTEAFF. Written as DNA, the CDR3 is TGTGCCAGCAGCCTAAACAGGGGTCGGAGCACTGAAGCTTTCTTT.

V gene TRBV19 combines with J gene TRBJ1-1, with D maybe TRBD1 (5 bases). V dropped 9 bases and J dropped 0 bases, with 17 bases sitting between them. The CDR3 totals 15 residues. Germline CDR1 LNHDA, CDR2 SQIVND (reference sequence). The CDR3 DNA sequence: TGTGCCAGCCTTAAGACTCAGGGCCTGAACACTGAAGCTTTCTTT. Translating gives CASLKTQGLNTEAFF.

The chain carries TRBV7-2 and TRBJ2-3; 10 bases line up with TRBD2. CDR3 length: 18 residues. Germline assignment: CDR1 SGHTA and CDR2 FQGNSA. Trimming at V came to 2 bases and at J to 0 bases, leaving 8 bases not matched to a gene. CDR3 loop: CASSLYLAGVTSTDTQYF. The DNA for the CDR3 is TGTGCCAGCAGCTTATATCTAGCGGGAGTTACTAGCACAGATACGCAGTATTTT.

The CDR3 here is CASSLSDIANTEAFF. The CDR3 coding sequence is TGTGCCAGCAGTTTATCGGACATTGCGAACACTGAAGCTTTCTTT. The chain carries TRBV27 and TRBJ1-1; maybe TRBD1 (5 bases). V dropped 0 bases and J dropped 1 base, with 9 bases sitting between them. CDR3 length: 15 amino acids. Germline CDR1 is MNHEY and CDR2 is SMNVEV (reference sequence).

V gene TRBV28 combines with J gene TRBJ2-7; 7 bases align to TRBD2. Germline assignment: CDR1 MDHEN and CDR2 SYDVKM. V lost 5 bases, J lost 3 bases, and 10 bases stayed unmatched. CDR3 size: 15 residues. This CDR3 is CASSPNQLASYEQYF. CDR3 DNA sequence: TGTGCCAGCAGTCCAAACCAACTAGCGAGCTACGAGCAGTACTTC.

This clone was seen a handful of times. The rearrangement uses TRBV20-1 and TRBJ2-7; D gene uncertain. The CDR3 totals 12 residues. The germline V gene encodes CDR1 DFQATT and CDR2 SNEGSKA (reference sequence). V was pared by 3 bases and J by 3 bases, with 9 bases between. In DNA form, the CDR3 reads TGCAGTGCTAGTCCCGCTAGCTACGAGCAGTACTTC. Translated, it gives CSASPASYEQYF.

This clone was seen a few times. CDR3: CASSLGGSSYEQYF. CDR3 in DNA: TGTGCCAGCAGCTTAGGCGGTTCCTCCTACGAGCAGTACTTC. The chain joins TRBV11-2 to TRBJ2-7; D not resolved. Trimming shortened V by 1 base and J by 0 bases, and 7 bases separated the two germline ends. This CDR3 spans 14 amino acids. CDR1 is SGHAT and CDR2 is FQNNGV in the germline V gene.

The J gene is TRBJ2-7, the V gene TRBV11-1; TRBD2 matches 11 bases. The J segment lost 3 bases and the V segment lost 0 bases, leaving 7 bases of the junction unmatched. The length of the CDR3 is 17 residues. Germline V gene lookup returns CDR1 SGHAT and CDR2 FQDESV (reference sequence). Here the CDR3 reads CASSLALGLADFYEQYF. The CDR3 nucleotides read TGTGCCAGCAGCTTAGCGCTGGGACTAGCGGACTTCTACGAGCAGTACTTC.

The chain links TRBV4-1 to TRBJ2-2; 7 nucleotides agree with TRBD2. The CDR3 has 17 amino acids. The V segment lost 0 bases and the J segment 6 bases; nucleotides outside the gene matches: 10. Germline V CDR1 and CDR2: MGHRA, YSYEKL. The CDR3 sequence: CASSQDEAGARAGELFF. For the CDR3, the DNA is TGCGCCAGCAGCCAAGACGAGGCGGGAGCGAGGGCCGGGGAGCTGTTTTTT.

This clone was found a few times. The chain combines TRBV18 with TRBJ1-4; TRBD1 matches 7 bases. Losses at the gene ends were 6 bases for V and 0 bases for J; bases not matched to a gene: 10. In germline, CDR1 is KGHSH, CDR2 LQKENI. The CDR3 extends over 17 amino acids. Here the CDR3 DNA reads TGTGCCAGCTCTCACGGGACAGATCCTACAACTAATGAAAAACTGTTTTTT. Translation: CASSHGTDPTTNEKLFF.

The V gene is TRBV4-1, the J gene TRBJ2-1; D is uncertain. Germline assignment: CDR1 MGHRA and CDR2 YSYEKL. The CDR3 runs 16 residues. Trimming stripped 0 bases from V and 0 bases from J, with 9 bases between. DNA for the CDR3: TGCGCCAGCAGCCAAGAGGAACAGAGCTCCTACAATGAGCAGTTCTTC. Translating gives CASSQEEQSSYNEQFF.

The chain combines TRBV5-4 with TRBJ2-5, with D tentatively TRBD1 (6 bases). V gave up 4 bases and J gave up 2 bases, with 15 bases separating them. Germline CDR1 and CDR2: SGHNT and YYREEE (reference sequence). The length of the CDR3 is 15 residues. The CDR3 spells CASSITSGVQETQYF. CDR3 coding DNA: TGTGCCAGCAGCATTACCTCAGGGGTGCAAGAGACCCAGTACTTC.

The CDR3 loop is CASSPGQSIDTQYF. CDR3 sequence (DNA): TGTGCCAGCAGCCCGGGACAGAGTATAGATACGCAGTATTTT. This chain links TRBV11-3 with TRBJ2-3; 7 bases line up with TRBD1. Germline V gives CDR1 SGHNT, CDR2 YENEEA. With V trimmed by 5 bases and J by 5 bases, 7 bases remained unmatched. The CDR3 loop spans 14 amino acids.

J is TRBJ2-7 and V is TRBV30; 11 bases fit TRBD2. CDR1 is GTSNPN and CDR2 is SVGIG in the germline V gene (reference sequence). The CDR3 totals 13 residues. The junction had 7 bases not matched to a gene; V was cut back by 4 bases and J by 8 bases. The CDR3 loop is CAWTKGLADKQYF. In DNA, the CDR3 is TGTGCCTGGACGAAGGGACTAGCGGACAAGCAGTACTTC.

This chain joins TRBV19 and TRBJ2-5, with a possible D match to TRBD1 (6 bases). CDR3 size: 14 residues. Trimming left V 5 bases short and J 2 bases short, with 12 bases between. Germline V CDR1 and CDR2: LNHDA, SQIVND (reference sequence). CDR3 sequence (DNA): TGTGCCAGTAGTCTGAGGACAGAACAAGAGACCCAGTACTTC. Translated, it gives CASSLRTEQETQYF.

The chain joins TRBV12-5 to TRBJ2-3; D ambiguous. CDR1 and CDR2 from the germline V gene are LGHNT and FRNRAP. Trimming cost V 6 bases and J 5 bases, with 6 bases left between them. The CDR3 length is 11 residues. CDR3 sequence reads: CASGRGDTQYF. CDR3 bases: TGTGCTAGTGGCCGAGGAGATACGCAGTATTTT. Variable domain in full (rest from reference TRBV12-5 and TRBJ2-3): DARVTQTPRHKVTEMGQEVTMRCQPILGHNTVFWYRQTMMQGLELLAYFRNRAPLDDSGMPKDRFSAEMPDATLATLKIQPSEPRDSAVYFCASGRGDTQYFGPGTRLTVL.

The chain carries TRBV7-8 and TRBJ2-1; maybe TRBD2 (5 bases). The CDR3 is made up of 14 amino acids. Per germline, CDR1 SGHVS and CDR2 FQNEAQ. Between the trimmed V and J ends, which lost 0 bases and 8 bases, there was a span of 11 bases. The CDR3 sequence: CASSLALVGDEQFF. The CDR3 coding sequence is TGTGCCAGCAGCTTAGCACTAGTTGGGGATGAGCAGTTCTTC.

The V call is TRBV19, the J call TRBJ2-7; TRBD1 matches 10 bases. The V gene end was trimmed by 3 bases and the J gene end by 1 base; junction bases not matched to a gene: 3. CDR1 and CDR2 from the germline V gene are LNHDA and SQIVND (reference sequence). This CDR3 spans 15 amino acids. CDR3 in DNA: TGTGCCAGTAGTATGGGGACAGGGGTATCCTACGAGCAGTACTTC. Its protein is CASSMGTGVSYEQYF.

V gene TRBV15 combines with J gene TRBJ2-3; 10 bases match TRBD2. V shed 4 bases and J 4 bases; nucleotides not matched to a gene: 8. This CDR3 comprises 16 residues. Germline V gives CDR1 LNHNV, CDR2 YYDKDF (reference sequence). CDR3 amino acids: CATSKVSGRPADTQYF. The DNA of the CDR3 is TGTGCCACCAGCAAAGTTAGCGGGAGGCCGGCAGATACGCAGTATTTT.